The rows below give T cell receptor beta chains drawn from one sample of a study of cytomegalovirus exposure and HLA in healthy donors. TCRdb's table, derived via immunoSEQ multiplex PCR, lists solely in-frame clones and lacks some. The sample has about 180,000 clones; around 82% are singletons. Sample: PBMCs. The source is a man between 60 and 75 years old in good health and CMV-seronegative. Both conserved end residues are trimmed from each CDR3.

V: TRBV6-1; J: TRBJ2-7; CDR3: ASIVAGGSEQY
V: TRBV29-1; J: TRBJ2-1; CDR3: SVQISSGNDEQF
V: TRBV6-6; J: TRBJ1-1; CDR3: ASRGQGAGNTEAF
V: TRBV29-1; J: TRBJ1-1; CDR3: SVQDRGTEAF
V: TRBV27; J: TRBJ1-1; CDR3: ASSFWDSTVAF
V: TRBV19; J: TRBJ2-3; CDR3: ASQGRGTDTQY
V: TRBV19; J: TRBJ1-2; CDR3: ASSIATNYGYT
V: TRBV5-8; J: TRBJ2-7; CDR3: ASIQGVGSSGEQY
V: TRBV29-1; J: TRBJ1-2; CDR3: SVEDLGDTKGYGYT
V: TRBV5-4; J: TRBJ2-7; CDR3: ASSSGTSGRLYEQY
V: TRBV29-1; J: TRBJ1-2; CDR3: SDRDSVDGYT
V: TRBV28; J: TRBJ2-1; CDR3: ASSFSAGGRNEQF
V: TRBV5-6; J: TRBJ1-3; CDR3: ASSFLDRGAGNTIY
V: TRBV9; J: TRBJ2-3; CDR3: ASSMASGATTDTQY
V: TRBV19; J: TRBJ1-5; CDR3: ASSIIGTGRNQPQH
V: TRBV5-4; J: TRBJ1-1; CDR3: ASSLETAGVTEAF
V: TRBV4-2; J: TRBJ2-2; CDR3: ASSQDRTGELF
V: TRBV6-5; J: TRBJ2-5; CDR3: ASSFYGQGGRETQY
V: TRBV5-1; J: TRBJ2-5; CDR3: ASSLAGGVGETQY
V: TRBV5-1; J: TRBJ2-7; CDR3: ASSLAGGPYEQY
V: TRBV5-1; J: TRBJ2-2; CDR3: ASSSPSSGSVSGELF
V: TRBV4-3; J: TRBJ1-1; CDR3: ASSQGGSLTEAF
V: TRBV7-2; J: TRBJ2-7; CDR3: ASSLKSGTYEQY
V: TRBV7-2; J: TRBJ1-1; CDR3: ASSLNQANTEAF
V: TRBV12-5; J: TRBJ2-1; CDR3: ASGPTSGVHNEQF
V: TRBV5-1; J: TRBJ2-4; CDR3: ASSLVPTTGITGENIQY
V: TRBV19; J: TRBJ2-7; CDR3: ASSSSRWGDSYEQY
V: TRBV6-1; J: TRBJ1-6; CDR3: ASSLRQLYNSPLH
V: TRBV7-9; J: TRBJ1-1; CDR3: SSSLSLTEAF
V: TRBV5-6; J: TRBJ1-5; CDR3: ASSYGQGGQPQH
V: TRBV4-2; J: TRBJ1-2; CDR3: ASSQDLGGVYGYP
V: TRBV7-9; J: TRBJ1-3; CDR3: ASSPRDRGASGNTIY
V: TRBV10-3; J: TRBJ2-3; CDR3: AISELAGSSTDTQY
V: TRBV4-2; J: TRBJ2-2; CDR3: ASSQSRDIWSTGELF
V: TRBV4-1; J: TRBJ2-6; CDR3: ASSQAHRGLGANVLT
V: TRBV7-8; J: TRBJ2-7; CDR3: ASSLYGRGSAYEQY
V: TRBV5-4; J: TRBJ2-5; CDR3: ASSYRGETQY
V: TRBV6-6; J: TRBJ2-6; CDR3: ASSERLIGVLT
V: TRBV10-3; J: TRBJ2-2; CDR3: AISESGGLANTGELF
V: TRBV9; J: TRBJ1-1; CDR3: ASSVGTGNTEAF
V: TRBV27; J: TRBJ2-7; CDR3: ASSLEREGLDEQY
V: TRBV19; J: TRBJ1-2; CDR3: ASSFRDRGHGYT
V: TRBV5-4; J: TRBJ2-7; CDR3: ASSNGYRGQSYEQY
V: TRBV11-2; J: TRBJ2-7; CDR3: ASSAVRLAGHEQY
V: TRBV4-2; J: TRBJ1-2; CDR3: ASSQGPGQGYGYT
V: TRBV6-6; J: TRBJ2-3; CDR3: ASRGGATDTQY
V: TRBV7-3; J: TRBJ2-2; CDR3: ASSPLRQGEDTGELF
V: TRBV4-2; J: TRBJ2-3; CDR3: ASSQEKTRGVPDTQY
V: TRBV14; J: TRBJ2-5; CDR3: ASSQDRRGGETQY
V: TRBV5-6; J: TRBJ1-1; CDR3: ASSFLTGNRVEAF
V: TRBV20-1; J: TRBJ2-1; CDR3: SALTSTEQF
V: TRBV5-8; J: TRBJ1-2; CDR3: ASSPPSGGRLHYGYT
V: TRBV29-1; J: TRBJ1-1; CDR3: SVGQMNTEAF
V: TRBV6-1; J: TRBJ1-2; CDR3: ASRTSGTGHYGYT
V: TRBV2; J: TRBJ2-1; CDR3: ASSEAHLGEQF
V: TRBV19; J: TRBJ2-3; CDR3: ASSLIRSPDTQY